This T cell receptor (beta chain) was obtained from a study of cytomegalovirus exposure and HLA in healthy donors. PCR was performed using 60 Vbeta and 13 Jbeta primers. Here immunoSEQ multiplex PCR was the method, and the copy in TCRdb shows in-frame clones only, minus some. The sample includes roughly 120,000 clones, about three quarters of them seen just once. CDR1 is SEHNR and CDR2 is FQNEAQ in the germline V gene (reference sequence). Trimming pared 3 bases from V and 5 bases from J, leaving 8 bases between. The CDR3 has 13 amino acids. The specimen was PBMCs. V and J are TRBV7-9 and TRBJ2-1; D is perhaps TRBD1 (5 bases). The receptor was isolated from a woman in her 30s in good health and CMV-seronegative. The CDR3 here is CASSLTDNNEQFF. The DNA of the CDR3 is TGTGCCAGCAGCTTGACAGACAACAATGAGCAGTTCTTC.